The 8 T cell receptor beta chains in this list originate from one sample, sequenced in a study of blood T cells in healthy people across ages. A sample-barcoded 5' primer and a J-beta primer mix were used in a second PCR of roughly 7 to 12 cycles. TCRdb fed the 5' RACE reads into MiXCR, producing one record per CDR3 protein. The sample records approximately 800,000 distinct CDR3 sequences, approximately 24% being singletons. This sample was shared with a second study, whose subject was T cells of mothers and their children.

The sequenced material came from blood. The receptors originated from a boy younger than 18 in good health.

Notes on this clonotype: One junction end disagrees with the germline gene, perhaps due to a read error. This rearrangement joins TRBV30 to TRBJ1-2; 8 bases agree with TRBD1. The CDR3 is made up of 12 amino acids. In germline, CDR1 is GTSNPN, CDR2 SVGIG (reference sequence). The CDR3 nucleotides are TGTGCCTGGAGTTTTCGGACAGGGAAGGGAAACTTC. Its protein product is CAWSFRTGKGNF.

This chain connects TRBV7-9 to TRBJ2-1; 7 nucleotides agree with TRBD1. The CDR3 covers 15 residues. The germline gives CDR1 SEHNR, CDR2 FQNEAQ (reference sequence). The trim removed 5 bases at V and 2 bases at J, leaving 6 bases unmatched. DNA of the CDR3: TGTGCCAGCAGCGATACAGGGGTAACCTACAATGAGCAGTTCTTC. This translates into CASSDTGVTYNEQFF.

A few counts support this clonotype. This sequence joins TRBV11-2 and TRBJ2-5; 9 nucleotides line up with TRBD1. The end of the DNA is better explained by TRBJ2-1, so the J call may be wrong. CDR3 length: 15 residues. The germline CDR1 and CDR2 sequences are SGHAT and FQNNGV. The CDR3 sequence: CASSPLQGARHEQFF. CDR3 nucleotide sequence: TGTGCCAGCAGCCCGCTACAGGGGGCGCGGCATGAGCAGTTCTTC.

This clonotype was counted only a few times. CDR3 residues: CASSLESDAEAPEAFF. The CDR3, as DNA: TGTGCCAGCAGCCTGGAGTCGGACGCCGAGGCCCCTGAAGCTTTCTTT. The chain has TRBV12-3 or TRBV12-4 and TRBJ1-1; no clear D. Trimming shortened V by 6 bases and J by 6 bases, and 23 bases separated the two germline ends. CDR3 size: 16 residues.

This chain joins TRBV27 and TRBJ2-2; D perhaps matches TRBD1 (6 bases). In germline, CDR1 is MNHEY, CDR2 SMNVEV (reference sequence). The ends were cut back, 4 bases at V and 4 bases at J, with 13 bases in the middle. CDR3 length equals 15 residues. Written as DNA, the CDR3 is TGTGCCAGCAGTTCGGGACAAGTATCCACCGGGGAGCTGTTTTTT. This encodes CASSSGQVSTGELFF.

The sample holds a few counts of this clonotype. The CDR3 loop reads CAISPSGGAGNTIYF. DNA for the CDR3: TGTGCCATCAGCCCCTCGGGGGGAGCTGGAAACACCATATATTTT. The chain combines TRBV10-3 with TRBJ1-3, with D tentatively TRBD1 (5 bases). The CDR3 sequence is 15 residues long. CDR1 is ENHRY and CDR2 is SYGVKD in the germline V gene. Between the trimmed V and J ends, which lost 6 bases and 2 bases, there was a span of 14 bases.

This clonotype has more than one count but fewer than ten. V gene TRBV5-1 combines with J gene TRBJ1-1; 9 positions match TRBD1. Unmatched junction bases numbered 7, after V lost 8 bases and J lost 2 bases. This CDR3 region has 14 residues. In germline, CDR1 is SGHRS, CDR2 YFSETQ. For the CDR3, the DNA is TGCGCCAGTGAATCAACAGGGGGCAACACTGAAGCTTTCTTT. Translated: CASESTGGNTEAFF.

The chain carries TRBV14 and TRBJ2-5; 8 bases fit TRBD2. This CDR3 is built from 16 residues. Per the germline V gene, CDR1 is SGHDN and CDR2 is FVKESK. The J segment lost 2 bases and the V segment lost 0 bases, leaving 5 bases of the junction unmatched. CDR3 nucleotide sequence: TGTGCCAGCAGCCAAGATCTACTAGCGGCACAAGAGACCCAGTACTTC. As protein: CASSQDLLAAQETQYF.